The 10 T cell receptor beta chains below were found in one sample sequenced in a study of CD8 T cells in Susac syndrome. The authors reverse transcribed roughly 0.5 to 1 ug RNA with random hexamers. TCRdb re-analysed the immunoSEQ multiplex PCR reads in MiXCR, keeping a single row per CDR3 protein. The sample comprises around 130,000 distinct CDR3 sequences, around 94% of which are singletons, and 0.1% to 0.15% rests with the top ten. Sequenced: CD4+ T cells from PBMCs. Source of these receptors: a human donor with multiple sclerosis.

This sequence joins TRBV7-3 and TRBJ1-6; the D is unclear. CDR3 length: 14 amino acids. CDR1 and CDR2 from the germline V gene are SGHTA and FQGTGA. V gave up 5 bases and J gave up 5 bases, with 10 bases separating them. The CDR3 protein is CASSQTDNNSPLHF. CDR3 in DNA: TGTGCCAGCAGCCAGACCGATAATAATTCACCCCTCCACTTT.

The V call is TRBV30, the J call TRBJ2-5; D gene uncertain. V was clipped by 5 bases and J by 1 base, with 11 bases between them. The CDR3 sequence is 13 residues long. Germline loops: CDR1 GTSNPN, CDR2 SVGIG (reference sequence). CDR3 loop: CAWSRAFQETQYF. The CDR3 DNA reads TGTGCCTGGTCCCGGGCATTCCAAGAGACCCAGTACTTC. Full variable domain (missing parts from reference TRBV30 and TRBJ2-5): SQTIHQWPATLVQPVGSPLSLECTVEGTSNPNLYWYRQAAGRGLQLLFYSVGIGQISSEVPQNLSASRPQDRQFILSSKKLLLSDSGFYLCAWSRAFQETQYFGPGTRLLVL.

V is TRBV20-1 and J is TRBJ2-7; D is possibly TRBD2 (6 bases). The CDR3 extends over 16 amino acids. Germline-derived CDR1 and CDR2 are DFQATT and SNEGSKA (reference sequence). V was pared by 0 bases and J by 4 bases, with 19 bases between. CDR3 DNA sequence: TGCAGTGCTAGAGATCACGGCGGGGCGATCTCATACGAGCAGTACTTC. Translated, it gives CSARDHGGAISYEQYF.

The genes are TRBV18 and TRBJ2-3, with 9 nucleotides matching TRBD1. Germline loops: CDR1 KGHSH, CDR2 LQKENI. The CDR3 sequence is 16 residues long. V lost 1 base and J lost 1; bases outside the gene matches: 3. Here the CDR3 DNA reads TGTGCCAGCTCACCACTGGGACAGGGCGGCACAGATACGCAGTATTTT. Translation: CASSPLGQGGTDTQYF.

The chain is built from TRBV2 and TRBJ2-5; 8 bases are shared with TRBD2. With V trimmed by 10 bases and J by 1 base, 8 bases remained unmatched. CDR1 and CDR2 (germline): SNHLY, FYNNEI. The CDR3 is made up of 14 amino acids. DNA of the CDR3: TGTGCCACCCCCCCCGGGGGGGGCCAAGAGACCCAGTACTTC. Encoded protein: CATPPGGGQETQYF.

The chain employs TRBV6-1 and TRBJ2-1; maybe TRBD2 (6 bases). The CDR3 runs 12 residues. V was pared by 10 bases and J by 6 bases, with 13 bases between. Germline V gives CDR1 MNHNS, CDR2 SASEGT. The CDR3 DNA follows: TGTGCCATCCGCCTAGCGAGCAATGAGCAGTTCTTC. Translated, it gives CAIRLASNEQFF.

CDR3 DNA: TGTGCCTGGAGTACAGGGAACTATGGCTACACCTTC. As protein: CAWSTGNYGYTF. The rearrangement joins TRBV30 to TRBJ1-2, with D possibly TRBD1 on 6 matching bases. Germline V CDR1 and CDR2: GTSNPN, SVGIG (reference sequence). This CDR3 spans 12 amino acids. V shed 2 bases and J shed 2 bases, with 6 bases lying between them.

This CDR3 reads CASSLAPPGGNEKLFF. CDR3 DNA sequence: TGCGCCAGCAGCCTGGCGCCCCCAGGGGGGAATGAAAAACTGTTTTTT. The genes are TRBV5-1 and TRBJ1-4; 7 bases are a match to TRBD1. CDR3 length: 16 residues. CDR1 is SGHRS and CDR2 is YFSETQ in the germline V gene. V lost 4 bases, J lost 5 bases, and 11 bases stayed unmatched. The variable domain in full, completed from reference TRBV5-1 and TRBJ1-4, reads KAGVTQTPRYLIKTRGQQVTLSCSPISGHRSVSWYQQTPGQGLQFLFEYFSETQRNKGNFPGRFSGRQFSNSRSEMNVSTLELGDSALYLCASSLAPPGGNEKLFFGSGTQLSVL.

The rearrangement uses TRBV7-9 and TRBJ2-1; 11 bases agree with TRBD2. Germline V CDR1 and CDR2: SEHNR, FQNEAQ (reference sequence). This CDR3 is 16 amino acids long. J lost 8 bases, V lost 0 bases, and 6 bases had no gene match. CDR3 amino acids: CASSLAASGGKYEQFF. CDR3 bases: TGTGCCAGCAGCTTAGCGGCTAGCGGGGGGAAGTATGAGCAGTTCTTC.

This sequence joins TRBV12-3 or TRBV12-4 and TRBJ2-1; D possibly corresponds to TRBD1 (6 bases). V was shortened by 1 base and J by 5 bases, with 12 bases between the two germline ends. The CDR3 spans 15 residues. In DNA, the CDR3 is TGTGCCAGCAGTTTAGGTCAGGGGTCTGACAATGAGCAGTTCTTC. Translating gives CASSLGQGSDNEQFF.